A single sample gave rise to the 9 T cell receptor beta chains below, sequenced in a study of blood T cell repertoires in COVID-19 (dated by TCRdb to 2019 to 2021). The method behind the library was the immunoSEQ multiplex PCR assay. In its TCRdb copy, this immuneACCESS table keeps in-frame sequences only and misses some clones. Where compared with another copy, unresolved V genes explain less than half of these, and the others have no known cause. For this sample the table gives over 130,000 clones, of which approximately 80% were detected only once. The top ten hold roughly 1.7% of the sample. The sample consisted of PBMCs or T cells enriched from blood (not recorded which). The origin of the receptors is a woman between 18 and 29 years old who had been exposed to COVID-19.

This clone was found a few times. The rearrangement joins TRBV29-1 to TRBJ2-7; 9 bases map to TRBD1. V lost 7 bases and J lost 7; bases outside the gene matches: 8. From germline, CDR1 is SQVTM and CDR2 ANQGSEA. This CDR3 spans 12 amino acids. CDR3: CSENRGRGEQYF. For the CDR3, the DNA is TGCAGCGAAAACAGGGGGCGCGGTGAGCAGTACTTC.

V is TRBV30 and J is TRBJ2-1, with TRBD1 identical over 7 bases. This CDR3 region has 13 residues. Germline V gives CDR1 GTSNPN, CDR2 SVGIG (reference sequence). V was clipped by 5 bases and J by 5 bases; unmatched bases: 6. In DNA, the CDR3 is TGTGCCTGGGCCGGACAGGCCGACAATGAGCAGTTCTTC. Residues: CAWAGQADNEQFF.

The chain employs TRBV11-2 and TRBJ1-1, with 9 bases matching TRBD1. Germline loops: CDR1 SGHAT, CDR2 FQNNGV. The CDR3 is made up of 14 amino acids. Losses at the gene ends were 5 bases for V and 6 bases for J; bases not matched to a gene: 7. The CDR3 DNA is TGTGCCAGCAGCCTGGGACAGGGTGTGGCTGAAGCTTTCTTT. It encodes CASSLGQGVAEAFF.

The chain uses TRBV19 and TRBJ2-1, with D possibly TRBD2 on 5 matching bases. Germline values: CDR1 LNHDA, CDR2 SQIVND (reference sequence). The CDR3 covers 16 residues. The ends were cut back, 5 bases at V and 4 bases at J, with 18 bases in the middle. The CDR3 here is CASSSFSDPSYNEQFF. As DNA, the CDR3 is TGTGCCAGTAGTTCGTTTAGCGACCCGTCATACAATGAGCAGTTCTTC.

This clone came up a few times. CDR3 in DNA: TGTGCCACCAGTGATGGGAGTGCTAATAATGAAAAACTGTTTTTT. This translates into CATSDGSANNEKLFF. The chain couples TRBV24-1 to TRBJ1-4; no reliable D call. The V end was cut by 3 bases, the J end by 4 bases, with 11 bases between. Germline loops: CDR1 KGHDR, CDR2 SFDVKD. The CDR3 totals 15 residues.

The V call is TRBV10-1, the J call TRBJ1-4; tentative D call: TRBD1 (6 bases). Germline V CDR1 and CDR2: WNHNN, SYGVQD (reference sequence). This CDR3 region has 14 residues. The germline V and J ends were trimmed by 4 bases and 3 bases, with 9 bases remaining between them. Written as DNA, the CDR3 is TGCGCCAGCAGTGGGGACAATTCTAATGAAAAACTGTTTTTT. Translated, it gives CASSGDNSNEKLFF.

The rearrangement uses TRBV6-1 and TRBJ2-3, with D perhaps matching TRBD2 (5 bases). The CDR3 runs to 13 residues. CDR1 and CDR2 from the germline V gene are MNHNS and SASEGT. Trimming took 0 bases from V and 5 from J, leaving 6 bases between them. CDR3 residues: CASSEAGVDTQYF. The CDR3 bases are TGTGCCAGCAGTGAAGCGGGAGTAGATACGCAGTATTTT.

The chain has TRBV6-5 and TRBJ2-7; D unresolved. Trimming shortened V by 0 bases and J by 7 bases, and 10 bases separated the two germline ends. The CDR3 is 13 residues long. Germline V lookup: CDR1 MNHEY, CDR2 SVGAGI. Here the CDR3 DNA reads TGTGCCAGCAGTTACTCGATGCGAAAAGAGCAGTACTTC. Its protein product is CASSYSMRKEQYF.

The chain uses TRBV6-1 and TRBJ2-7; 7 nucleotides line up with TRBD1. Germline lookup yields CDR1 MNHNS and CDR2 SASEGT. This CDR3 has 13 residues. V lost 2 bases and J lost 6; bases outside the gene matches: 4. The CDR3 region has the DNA TGTGCCAGCAGTGAAAGACAGGGTTCCGAGCAGTACTTC. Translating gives CASSERQGSEQYF.